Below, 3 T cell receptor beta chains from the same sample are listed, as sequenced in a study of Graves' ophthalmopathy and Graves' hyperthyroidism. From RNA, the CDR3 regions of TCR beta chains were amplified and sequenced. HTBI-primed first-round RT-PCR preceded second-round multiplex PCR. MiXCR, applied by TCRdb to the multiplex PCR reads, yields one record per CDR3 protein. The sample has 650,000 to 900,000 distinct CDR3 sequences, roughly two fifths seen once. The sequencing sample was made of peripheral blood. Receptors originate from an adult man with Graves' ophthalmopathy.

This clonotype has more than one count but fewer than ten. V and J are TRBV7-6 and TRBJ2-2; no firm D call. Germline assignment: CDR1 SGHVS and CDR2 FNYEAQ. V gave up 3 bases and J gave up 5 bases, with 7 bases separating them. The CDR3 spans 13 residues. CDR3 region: CASSFPRTGELFF. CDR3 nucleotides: TGTGCCAGCAGCTTTCCGAGGACCGGGGAGCTGTTTTTT.

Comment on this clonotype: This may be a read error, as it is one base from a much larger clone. The CDR3 sequence: CAGSEAFRERGYTF. The CDR3 nucleotides are TGTGCCGGCAGTGAAGCGTTCAGGGAACGTGGCTACACCTTC. The V call is TRBV2, the J call TRBJ1-2; perhaps TRBD1 as D (5 bases). The CDR3 length is 14 residues. From germline, CDR1 is SNHLY and CDR2 FYNNEI.

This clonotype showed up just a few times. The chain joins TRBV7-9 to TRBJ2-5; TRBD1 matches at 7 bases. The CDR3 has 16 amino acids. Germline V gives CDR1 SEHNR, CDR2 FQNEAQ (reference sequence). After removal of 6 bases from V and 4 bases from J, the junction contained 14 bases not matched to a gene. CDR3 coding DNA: TGTGCCAGCAGTTTGAGGGGGCGGCGCAGGGGAGAGACCCAGTACTTC. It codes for CASSLRGRRRGETQYF.